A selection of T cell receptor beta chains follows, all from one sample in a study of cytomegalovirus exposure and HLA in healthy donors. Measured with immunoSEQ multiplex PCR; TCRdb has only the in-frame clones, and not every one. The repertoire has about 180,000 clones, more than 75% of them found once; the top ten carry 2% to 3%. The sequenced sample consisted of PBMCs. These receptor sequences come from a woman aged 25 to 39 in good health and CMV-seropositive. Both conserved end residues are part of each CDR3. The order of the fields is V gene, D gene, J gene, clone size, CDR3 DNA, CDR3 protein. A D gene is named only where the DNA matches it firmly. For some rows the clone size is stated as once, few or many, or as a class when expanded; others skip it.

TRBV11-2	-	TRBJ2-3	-	TGTGCCAGCAGCGCCGACAGGCTATTAGGAGATACGCAGTATTTT	CASSADRLLGDTQYF
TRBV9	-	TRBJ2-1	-	TGTGCCAGCAGCGTGGGAGGGGGGGGCTTAAATGAGCAGTTCTTC	CASSVGGGGLNEQFF
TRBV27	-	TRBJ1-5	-	TGTGCCAGCAGTTTAGGAGGGGGCAATCAGCCCCAGCATTTT	CASSLGGGNQPQHF
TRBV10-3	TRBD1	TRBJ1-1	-	TGTGCCATCACCCCGACAGGGGTTGGTGACACTGAAGCTTTCTTT	CAITPTGVGDTEAFF
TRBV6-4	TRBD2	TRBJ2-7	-	TGTGCCACCTTAGCGGGCCTGTCCTACGAGCAGTACTTC	CATLAGLSYEQYF
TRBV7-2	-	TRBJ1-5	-	TGTGCCAGCAGCCCCGACAGCTATCAGCCCCAGCATTTT	CASSPDSYQPQHF
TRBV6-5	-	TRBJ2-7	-	TGTGCCAGCAAGGAGTCCCGGGGTATCTCCTACGAGCAGTACTTC	CASKESRGISYEQYF
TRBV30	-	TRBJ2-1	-	TGTGCCTGGAGTCCTAGCTTCAATGAGCAGTTCTTC	CAWSPSFNEQFF
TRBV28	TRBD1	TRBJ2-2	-	TGTGCCAGCAGTTCCCGGTACAACAGGGGGAAGGACACCGGGGAGCTGTTTTTT	CASSSRYNRGKDTGELFF
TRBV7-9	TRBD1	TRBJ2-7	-	TGTGCCAGCAGTTCACCTCCGGGACAGGGGGCGTCTTACGAGCAGTACTTC	CASSSPPGQGASYEQYF
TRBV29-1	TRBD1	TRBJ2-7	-	TGCAGCATTGAAGTCGACAGGGGCTACGAGCAGTACTTC	CSIEVDRGYEQYF
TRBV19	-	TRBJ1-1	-	TGTGCCAGTAGTATCGTTGGGATCGGGGCTGAAGCTTTCTTT	CASSIVGIGAEAFF
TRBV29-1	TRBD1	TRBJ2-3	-	TGCAGCGCCACACGACCCGGGACAGGGGGCGCAGATACGCAGTATTTT	CSATRPGTGGADTQYF
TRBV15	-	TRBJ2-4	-	TGTGCCACCAGCAGAACGGAGGGTTCAACAGGAGCCAAAAACATTCAGTACTTC	CATSRTEGSTGAKNIQYF
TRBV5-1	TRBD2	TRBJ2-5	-	TGCGCCAGCAGCTTGGGGGGGACTAGCACGTGGGAGACCCAGTACTTC	CASSLGGTSTWETQYF
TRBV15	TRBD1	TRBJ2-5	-	TGTGCCACCAGCGCCGGTGGGACAGGCTGGCAAGAGACCCAGTACTTC	CATSAGGTGWQETQYF
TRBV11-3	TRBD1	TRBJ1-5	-	TGTGCCAGCAGCTTGCCAGCCCGGGACAGGGCGGGCAATCAGCCCCAGCATTTT	CASSLPARDRAGNQPQHF
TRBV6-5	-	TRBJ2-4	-	TGTGCCACCCCGTGGGGCCTAGCCAAAAACATTCAGTACTTC	CATPWGLAKNIQYF
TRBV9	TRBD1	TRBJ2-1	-	TGTGCCAGCAGCGATCGACAGGGAACGAACAATGAGCAGTTCTTC	CASSDRQGTNNEQFF
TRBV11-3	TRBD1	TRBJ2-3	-	TGTGCCAGCAGCGCAGCGGGACAGGGGGTCCCTGGCTCAGATACGCAGTATTTT	CASSAAGQGVPGSDTQYF
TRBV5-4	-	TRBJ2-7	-	TGTGCCAGCAGCTTGTTGGGGGGGCGACGTTACGAGCAGTACTTC	CASSLLGGRRYEQYF
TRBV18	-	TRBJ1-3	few	TGTGCCAGCTCACCACCGCGGGGGGAAAACTCTGGAAACACCATATATTTT	CASSPPRGENSGNTIYF
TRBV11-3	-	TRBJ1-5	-	TGTGCCAGCAGCTTAGATATGCGGGGCCCACAGCCCCAGCATTTT	CASSLDMRGPQPQHF
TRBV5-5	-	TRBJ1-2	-	TGTGCCAGCAGCTTGGCGGGGAGGGGGAGCTATGGCTACACCTTC	CASSLAGRGSYGYTF
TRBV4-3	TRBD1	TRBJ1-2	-	TGCGCCAGCAGCCAAGATAGACAGGGAGTAGGCTACACCTTC	CASSQDRQGVGYTF
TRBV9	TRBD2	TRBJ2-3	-	TGTGCCAGCAGCCCCCGACTAGCCTCTAGCACAGATACGCAGTATTTT	CASSPRLASSTDTQYF
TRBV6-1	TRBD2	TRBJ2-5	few	TGTGCCAGCAGTGAACACTGGGGGGGAGGGGCCCAGTACTTC	CASSEHWGGGAQYF
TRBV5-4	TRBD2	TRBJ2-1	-	TGTGCCAGCAGCGCCGGCGGGGGGAGCTCCTACAATGAGCAGTTCTTC	CASSAGGGSSYNEQFF
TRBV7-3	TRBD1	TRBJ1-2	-	TGTGCCAGCCGGGAGACAGGGGGGCCGGACTATGGCTACACCTTC	CASRETGGPDYGYTF
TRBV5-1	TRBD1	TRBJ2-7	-	TGCGCCAGCAGCAACAGACAGGGGGCTGACGAGCAGTACTTC	CASSNRQGADEQYF
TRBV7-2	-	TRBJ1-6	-	TGTGCCAGCAGCTTAGGGTCCTTGGGGGGGTCTGGTTCACCCCTCCACTTT	CASSLGSLGGSGSPLHF
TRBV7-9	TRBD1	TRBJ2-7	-	TGTGCCAGCAGCCCGGGACAGGGACCCTACGAGCAGTACTTC	CASSPGQGPYEQYF
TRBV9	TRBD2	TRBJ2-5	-	TGTGCCAGCAGCGTACAAGGCGGGGCGGGAGCGGGGGGGCAAGAGACCCAGTACTTC	CASSVQGGAGAGGQETQYF
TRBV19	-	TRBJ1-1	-	TGTGCCAGTAGTAGAGGACAGTCTCTGAGAACTGAAGCTTTCTTT	CASSRGQSLRTEAFF
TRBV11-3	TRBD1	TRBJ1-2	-	TGTGCCAGCAGCAAGGACAGGACCTATGGCTACACCTTC	CASSKDRTYGYTF
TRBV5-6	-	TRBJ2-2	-	TGTGCCAGCAGCCGTCTAGGGGACACCGGGGAGCTGTTTTTT	CASSRLGDTGELFF
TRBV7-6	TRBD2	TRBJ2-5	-	TGTGCCAGCAGCTTACGACTAGCGGGGGGGGAGACCCAGTACTTC	CASSLRLAGGETQYF
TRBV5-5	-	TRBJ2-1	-	TGTGCCAGCAGCTTGTCTTTGGGGGCGTACAATGAGCAGTTCTTC	CASSLSLGAYNEQFF
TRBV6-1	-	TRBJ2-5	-	TGTGCCAGCAGTGAAAAGGCACCCCTTGAGGCCCAGTACTTC	CASSEKAPLEAQYF
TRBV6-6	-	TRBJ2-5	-	TGTGCCAGCAGTTACCCGAGAACAGGACCCCAAGAGACCCAGTACTTC	CASSYPRTGPQETQYF
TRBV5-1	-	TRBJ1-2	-	TGCGCCAGCAGCTTGGAGCAGGGCCGGAACTATGGCTACACCTTC	CASSLEQGRNYGYTF
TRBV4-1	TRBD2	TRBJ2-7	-	TGCGCCAGCAGCTATGTCGGGGGGGGCCTCTACGAGCAGTACTTC	CASSYVGGGLYEQYF
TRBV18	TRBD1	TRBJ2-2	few	TGTGCCAGCTCACCTCCGGGACAGGGAGGCACCGGGGAGCTGTTTTTT	CASSPPGQGGTGELFF
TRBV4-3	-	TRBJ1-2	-	TGCGCCAGCAGCCAACGCGACAGGAACTATGGCTACACCTTC	CASSQRDRNYGYTF
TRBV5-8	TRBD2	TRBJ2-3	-	TGTGCCAGCAGCTCAGATCCGGGACTAAGCACAGATACGCAGTATTTT	CASSSDPGLSTDTQYF
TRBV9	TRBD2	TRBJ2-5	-	TGTGCCAGCAGCGGGCTAGCGGGGTATCCAGAGACCCAGTACTTC	CASSGLAGYPETQYF
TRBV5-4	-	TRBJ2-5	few	TGTGCCAGCAGCTTCCAGGGGCCCGGAGAGACCCAGTACTTC	CASSFQGPGETQYF
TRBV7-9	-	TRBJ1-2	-	TGTGCCAGCAGCTTAGGGCGGGGGAACTATGGCTACACCTTC	CASSLGRGNYGYTF
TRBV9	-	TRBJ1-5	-	TGTGCCAGCAGCGTAGGACAGACCTTCAATCAGCCCCAGCATTTT	CASSVGQTFNQPQHF